This TCR beta chain was sequenced in a study of chemoradiotherapy in HPV16-positive cancers. This CDR3 region has 14 residues. With 7 bases removed from V and 7 bases from J, the gap between germline ends came to 14 bases. Germline CDR1 is MNHEY and CDR2 is SVGAGI. Study-level findings and limits: For HPV16-positive patients, expanding HPV-responsive T cells associated with longer recurrence-free survival.

A note on this clone: As yet, its antigen is unknown.

Sequenced by immunoSEQ multiplex PCR; TCRdb stores in-frame clones only, minus some. The profile shows around 7,200 clones, 60% to 80% of them singletons. Specimen collection occurred from a patient who underwent chemoradiotherapy. The chain recombines TRBV6-5 with TRBJ1-6; tentatively, D is TRBD1 (5 bases). The receptor was isolated from a human donor with HPV-associated anogenital cancer. CDR3 protein: CASTKGASNSPLHF. Written as DNA, the CDR3 is TGTGCCAGCACCAAAGGGGCGTCGAATTCACCCCTCCACTTT.